This TCR beta chain was found in a study of blood T cell repertoires in COVID-19 (dated by TCRdb to 2018 to 2021). General notes on the study: Collaborator samples came from the United States, Italy and Spain and covered acute and convalescent phases of COVID-19. The material from the prospective study consisted of cDNA or gDNA derived from T cells, B-cell-depleted T cells, or PBMCs. The dataset comprised deeply sampled blood TCRbeta repertoires from subjects exposed to, actively infected with, or recovered from COVID-19. A freely available public database, intended as a resource for researchers studying the immune response to SARS-CoV-2, is where the repertoires were released. Samples came from the ongoing ImmuneRACE study (first 160 participants) plus 1,254 subjects from 6 global collaborators. The sample metadata nearly always contained a de-identified subject ID, COVID-19 status, age in years and sex. Where available, HLA class I and class II types were taken from metadata supplied by the sample provider and were not determined by assay-based typing. Points the paper makes about the study in general: How much clinical and demographic metadata was included differed by source and by participant, and the metadata was provided uncurated.

The CDR3 runs 13 residues from the cysteine to the phenylalanine. Just CDR3 DNA is preserved here, 39 bases in frame from base 1. Germline trimming amounts to 3 bases on V and 4 bases on J, with 2 as the count of junction bases outside the gene matches. Sequences LNHDA (CDR1) and SQIVND (CDR2) are obtained from the germline V gene (reference sequence). TCRbeta CDR3 regions were amplified from genomic DNA by means of the immunoSEQ Assay, a bias-controlled multiplex PCR. The original pipeline was this. The number of nucleated cells in each sample was estimated by amplification of reference gene primers within the assay. To quantify the absolute abundance of each unique TCRbeta CDR3 rearrangement, sequence reads were collapsed and filtered. For each sample, productive Simpson clonality was calculated as the square root of Simpson's diversity index across productive rearrangements. Not all clones reach the TCRdb copy of this immuneACCESS table, which keeps in-frame sequences only. Checked studies attribute under half of the gap to unresolved V genes and leave the rest unexplained. The DNA was the basis for D and trimming; V, J and clone size are from that table. The sample contains fewer than 350,000 clones, approximately 81% of them found a single time. The ten largest clones capture around 2.9% of the sample.

Whole blood was collected in K2EDTA tubes by collaborating institutions according to the institutions' own protocols. For TCRbeta analysis, collaborators shipped samples as frozen whole blood, isolated PBMCs, or DNA extracted from either of those sample types. On this clone: Its antigen specificity is not known. There are no base qualities to consult, and no much larger clone falls within one base.

This receptor was obtained from a woman aged 55-69 years with active or convalescent COVID-19. Sequences were obtained from peripheral blood. Recombination linked TRBV19 to TRBJ1-2; the central 7 bases match TRBD1. The bases are TGTGCCAGTAGTATCAACAGGGGCTATGGCTACACCTTC. It specifies CASSINRGYGYTF.